What follows are 8 T cell receptor beta chains derived from one specimen sequenced in a study of shared clonotypes between healthy human individuals (TCRdb year 2020). Library preparation used the immunoSEQ multiplex PCR assay. TCRdb took this table from immuneACCESS and kept in-frame rearrangements with V and J called. Such tables lack part of the clones; where checked against another copy, unresolved V genes explain under half of the gap, and the rest is unexplained. The sample table contains 2.3 million or so clones; only one count was recorded for more than 85% of them. Jointly, the top ten make up roughly 0.36% of the sample. Sequencing was done on a sample of naive CD4+ T cells from PBMCs. The label giving this sample's cell subset or site can be read as: CD45RA+ positively selected. These receptors all come from a man younger than 35 in good health. Some clones in this sample may be carry-over from other donors' samples.

The chain links TRBV6-5 to TRBJ2-1, with D uncertain. The CDR3 extends over 13 amino acids. V gave up 5 bases and J gave up 10 bases, with 15 bases separating them. CDR1 is MNHEY, CDR2 SVGAGI, per germline. CDR3 amino acids: CASSTGPAGEQFF. As DNA, the CDR3 is TGTGCCAGCAGTACTGGGCCGGCCGGCGAGCAGTTCTTC.

The rearrangement uses TRBV7-8 and TRBJ1-4; D is unclear. Trimming stripped 5 bases from V and 8 bases from J, with 15 bases between. Germline V lookup: CDR1 SGHVS, CDR2 FQNEAQ. This CDR3 contains 14 residues. This CDR3 reads CASSPGSLREKLFF. The CDR3 DNA reads TGTGCCAGCAGCCCCGGGAGCCTAAGGGAAAAACTGTTTTTT. Looking up the rest from reference TRBV7-8 and TRBJ1-4 gives the full variable domain: GAGVSQSPRYKVAKRGQDVALRCDPISGHVSLFWYQQALGQGPEFLTYFQNEAQLDKSGLPSDRFFAERPEGSVSTLKIQRTQQEDSAVYLCASSPGSLREKLFFGSGTQLSVL.

The CDR3 loop reads CASSRARVGELFF. In DNA form, the CDR3 reads TGCGCCAGCAGCCGGGCGCGGGTCGGGGAGCTGTTTTTT. J is TRBJ2-2 and V is TRBV4-1, with D possibly being TRBD2 (5 bases). Deletions cut 4 bases from V and 7 bases from J, with 10 bases between. The CDR3 covers 13 residues. The germline V gene has CDR1 MGHRA and CDR2 YSYEKL.

The chain combines TRBV9 with TRBJ1-3, with D tentatively TRBD1 (5 bases). The germline CDR1 and CDR2 sequences are SGDLS and YYNGEE. There are 16 residues in the CDR3. Trimming pared 0 bases from V and 4 bases from J, leaving 14 bases between. The CDR3 nucleotides are TGTGCCAGCAGCGTAGACCTTTCCAGGGCAGGAAACACCATATATTTT. It encodes CASSVDLSRAGNTIYF.

The chain employs TRBV28 and TRBJ2-1; 14 bases line up with TRBD2. Germline CDR1 MDHEN, CDR2 SYDVKM. CDR3 length: 17 amino acids. J lost 9 bases, V lost 6 bases, and 13 bases had no gene match. The CDR3 DNA sequence: TGTGCCAGCAGCGGGACTAGCGGGAGCGTTCTTCATGGTGAGCAGTTCTTC. Its translation: CASSGTSGSVLHGEQFF. Looking up the rest from reference TRBV28 and TRBJ2-1 gives the full variable domain: DVKVTQSSRYLVKRTGEKVFLECVQDMDHENMFWYRQDPGLGLRLIYFSYDVKMKEKGDIPEGYSVSREKKERFSLILESASTNQTSMYLCASSGTSGSVLHGEQFFGPGTRLTVL.

The chain couples TRBV15 to TRBJ2-7; 7 nucleotides match TRBD1. With 8 bases clipped from V and 3 bases from J, the junction kept 22 bases outside the gene matches. Germline lookup yields CDR1 LNHNV and CDR2 YYDKDF (reference sequence). This CDR3 contains 18 residues. CDR3 loop: CATGSAAAPGQFFYEQYF. In DNA, the CDR3 is TGTGCCACCGGGTCTGCAGCCGCACCGGGACAGTTTTTCTACGAGCAGTACTTC.

This clone was picked up a small number of times. Other DNA sequences in this specimen translate into the identical CDR3. This chain uses TRBV7-2 with TRBJ2-1, with TRBD2 matching 14 bases. There are 16 residues in the CDR3. CDR1 is SGHTA, CDR2 FQGNSA, per germline. Trimming removed 1 base from V and 6 bases from J; junction bases left unmatched: 2. The CDR3 region has the DNA TGTGCCAGCAGCTTAGTGGGGACTAGCGGGAGCAATGAGCAGTTCTTC. As protein: CASSLVGTSGSNEQFF.

This chain connects TRBV7-8 to TRBJ1-2; 9 nucleotides match TRBD1. CDR3 length: 18 residues. Losses at the gene ends were 5 bases for V and 0 bases for J; bases not matched to a gene: 13. Germline values: CDR1 SGHVS, CDR2 FQNEAQ. This CDR3 reads CASSLRGTGNPSNYGYTF. The CDR3 DNA reads TGTGCCAGCAGCCTCCGCGGGACAGGGAACCCTTCTAACTATGGCTACACCTTC.